What follows are 2 T cell receptor beta chains derived from one specimen sequenced in a study of regulatory T cells in long-lasting Graves disease. CDR3-region Arm-PCR and iRepertoire HTBI primers produced the TCR beta libraries. MiXCR, run by TCRdb on the multiplex PCR reads, gives a single entry per CDR3 protein. Of hundreds of thousands of distinct CDR3 sequences detected, about 20% appear once; the ten largest clones hold 7.8%. Time point defined: persistent/refractory GD, antithyroid drugs over 5 years with positive TRAb. Extracted PBMC RNA gave rise to the TCR library. Sequenced here: peripheral blood mononuclear cells (PBMCs), sampled when the disease was refractory, from a patient treated with antithyroid drugs. These receptors originate from a female donor with Graves disease.

This clonotype was found a few times. The V call is TRBV20-1, the J call TRBJ1-2, with TRBD1 identical over 10 bases. The germline V gene has CDR1 DFQATT and CDR2 SNEGSKA (reference sequence). The CDR3 covers 15 residues. V shed 0 bases, J shed 8 bases, and the junction held 9 bases outside the gene matches. CDR3: CSARDQTGGAAGYTF. CDR3 in DNA: TGCAGTGCTAGAGACCAGACAGGGGGCGCGGCGGGCTACACCTTC.

The CDR3: CASSLGLGVARNEQFF. The CDR3 DNA is TGTGCCAGCAGCTTAGGCTTGGGAGTGGCCCGCAATGAGCAGTTCTTC. The chain recombines TRBV7-2 with TRBJ2-1, with a weak D call TRBD2 (5 bases). V dropped 1 base and J dropped 6 bases, with 16 bases sitting between them. The CDR3 is 16 amino acids. Germline values: CDR1 SGHTA, CDR2 FQGNSA.